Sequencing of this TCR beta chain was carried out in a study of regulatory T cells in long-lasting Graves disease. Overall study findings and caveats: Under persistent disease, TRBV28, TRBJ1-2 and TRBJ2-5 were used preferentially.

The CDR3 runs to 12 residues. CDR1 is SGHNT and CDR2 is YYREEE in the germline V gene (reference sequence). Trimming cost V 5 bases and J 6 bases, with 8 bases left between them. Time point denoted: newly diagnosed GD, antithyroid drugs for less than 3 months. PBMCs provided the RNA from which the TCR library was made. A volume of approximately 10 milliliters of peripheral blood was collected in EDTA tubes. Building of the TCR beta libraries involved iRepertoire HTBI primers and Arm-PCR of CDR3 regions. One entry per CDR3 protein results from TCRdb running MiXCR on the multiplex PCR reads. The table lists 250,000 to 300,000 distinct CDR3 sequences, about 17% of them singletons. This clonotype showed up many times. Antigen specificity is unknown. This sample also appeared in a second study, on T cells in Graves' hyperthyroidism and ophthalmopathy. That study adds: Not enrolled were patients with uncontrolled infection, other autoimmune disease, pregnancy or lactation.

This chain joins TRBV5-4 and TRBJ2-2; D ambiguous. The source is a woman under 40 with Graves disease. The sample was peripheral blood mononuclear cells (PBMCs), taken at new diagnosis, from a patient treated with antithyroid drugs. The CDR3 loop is CASRVNAGELFF. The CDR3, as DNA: TGTGCCAGCAGAGTAAACGCCGGGGAGCTGTTTTTT.